The source of this T cell receptor beta chain is a study of blood T cell repertoires in COVID-19. About the study: The United States, Italy and Spain were the sources of the acute and convalescent COVID-19 samples.

This table comes from immunoSEQ multiplex PCR, and its TCRdb copy is limited to in-frame clones, with some not included. This sample has about half a million clones, with approximately 86% found just once. The CDR3 consists of 15 residues. Per the germline V gene, CDR1 is SNHLY and CDR2 is FYNNEI. V was pared by 6 bases and J by 5 bases, with 17 bases between. This clone was detected once. The participants were between roughly 18 and 100 years old and came from under 25 US areas. Participants' reported clinical history set cohort assignment. The study counted Cohort 3 donors as recovered given two negative PCRs, clearance, or symptom resolution.

The chain combines TRBV2 with TRBJ2-1, with D tentatively TRBD2 (6 bases). This clonotype originated in a woman aged 60-75 years who had recovered from COVID-19. Sequencing input: PBMCs or T cells enriched from blood (not recorded which). In DNA, the CDR3 is TGTGCCAGCAGGGGGGGAAGCGGCCTTGACAATGAGCAGTTCTTC. Amino acids: CASRGGSGLDNEQFF.